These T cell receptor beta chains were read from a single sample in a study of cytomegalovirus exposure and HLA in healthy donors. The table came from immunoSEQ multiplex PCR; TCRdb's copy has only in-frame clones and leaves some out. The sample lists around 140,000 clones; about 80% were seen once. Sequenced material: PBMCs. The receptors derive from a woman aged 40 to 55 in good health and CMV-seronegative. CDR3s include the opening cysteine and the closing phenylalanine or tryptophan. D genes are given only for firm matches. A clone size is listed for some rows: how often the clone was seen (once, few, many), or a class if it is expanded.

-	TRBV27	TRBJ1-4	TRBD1	TGTGCCAGCAGGCGGGGACAGAAAAATGAAAAACTGTTTTTT	CASRRGQKNEKLFF
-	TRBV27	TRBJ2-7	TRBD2	TGTGCCAGCAGTCTCCTGCGGACTAGCGGGCACTACGAGCAGTACTTC	CASSLLRTSGHYEQYF
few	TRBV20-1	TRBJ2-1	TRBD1	TGCAGTGCATGGGACAGGGTCATACAGTTCTTC	CSAWDRVIQFF
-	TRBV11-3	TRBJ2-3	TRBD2	TGTGCCAGCAGCTTATTTCCAGCGGGAGAAGGCACAGATACGCAGTATTTT	CASSLFPAGEGTDTQYF
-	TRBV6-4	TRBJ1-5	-	TGTGCCAGCAGCGAACCCGTAGGCAATCAGCCCCAGCATTTT	CASSEPVGNQPQHF
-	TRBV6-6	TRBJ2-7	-	TGTGCCAGCAGTTACTCGAGTACCTCCTACGAGCAGTACTTC	CASSYSSTSYEQYF
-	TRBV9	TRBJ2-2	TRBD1	TGTGCCAGCAGCGTAGCTCGGATTGACAGGGAAACGACCGGGGAGCTGTTTTTT	CASSVARIDRETTGELFF
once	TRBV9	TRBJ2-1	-	TGTGCCAGCAGCGTTTCGGGAGTCTCCTACAATGAGCAGCTCTTC	CASSVSGVSYNEQLF
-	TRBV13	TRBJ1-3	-	TGTGCCAGCAGCCTCGGGACTACCGGAAACACCATATATTTT	CASSLGTTGNTIYF
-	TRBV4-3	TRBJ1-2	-	TGCGCCAGCAGCCGCCAGGCCGCTTCTAACTATGGCTACACCTTC	CASSRQAASNYGYTF
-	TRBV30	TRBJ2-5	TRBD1	TGTGCCTGGGACCGGGACAGGGTACAGGGGGAGACCCAGTACTTC	CAWDRDRVQGETQYF
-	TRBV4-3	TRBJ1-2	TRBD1	TGCGCCAGCAGCCAAATCCTTTTCGATGGACAGGCAGACTATGGCTACACCTTC	CASSQILFDGQADYGYTF
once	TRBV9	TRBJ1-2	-	TGTGCCAGCAGCGTAGGAGGGGGTAACTATGGCTACACCTTC	CASSVGGGNYGYTF
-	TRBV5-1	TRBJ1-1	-	TGCGCCAGCAGCTTGACAGGGCGGAACACTGAAGCTTTCTTT	CASSLTGRNTEAFF
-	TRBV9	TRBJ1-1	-	TGTGCCAGCAGCGTAGCGGGCGGGGTTTGGGGTATCGCTGAAGCTTTCTTT	CASSVAGGVWGIAEAFF
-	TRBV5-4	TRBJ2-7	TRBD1	TGTGCCAGCAGCCCAACAGGGGCCTCCTACGAGCAGTACTTC	CASSPTGASYEQYF
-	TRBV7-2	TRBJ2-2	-	TGTGCCAGCAGCTTATTTACAACGAACACCGGGGAGCTGTTTTTT	CASSLFTTNTGELFF
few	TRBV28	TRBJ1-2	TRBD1	TGTGCCAGCAGCCCGACAGGGAGGTATGGCTACACCTTC	CASSPTGRYGYTF
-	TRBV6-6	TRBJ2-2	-	TGTGCCAGCAGTTACGGCCCCGACAGTATCAACGGGGAGCTGTTTTTT	CASSYGPDSINGELFF
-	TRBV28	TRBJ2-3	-	TGTGCCAGCAGTTTAGGCCTTACAAGGGGTCCCACAGATACGCAGTATTTT	CASSLGLTRGPTDTQYF
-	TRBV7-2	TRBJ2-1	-	TGTGCCAGCAGCTTAGGGGTAGCGGAGTACCCCAGAAGAAATGAGCAGTTCTTC	CASSLGVAEYPRRNEQFF
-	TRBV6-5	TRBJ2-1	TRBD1	TGTGCCAGCAGCGTCGGGACAGGGGGAATCAATGAGCAGTTCTTC	CASSVGTGGINEQFF
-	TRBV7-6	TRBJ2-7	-	TGTGCCAGCAGCTTTAGCGGATCAGGCTACGAGCAGTACTTC	CASSFSGSGYEQYF
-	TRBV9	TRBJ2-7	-	TGTGCCAGCAGCGTCGGGTGGGGAAGGGGCCTCGAGCAGTACTTC	CASSVGWGRGLEQYF
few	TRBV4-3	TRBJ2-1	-	TGCGCCAGCAGCCAGCAGGGTGCGTACAATGAGCAGTTCTTC	CASSQQGAYNEQFF
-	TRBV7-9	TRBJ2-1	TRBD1	TGTGCCAGCAGTTGGACAGGGGTTGAGCAGTTCTTC	CASSWTGVEQFF
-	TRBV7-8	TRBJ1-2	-	TGTGCCAGCAGCTTAGGGTTTTCGGTTGGGTCAGGGCTGGACTATGGCTACACCTTC	CASSLGFSVGSGLDYGYTF
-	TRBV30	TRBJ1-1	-	TGTGCCTGGAGTGTTTTTCGTAAAATGAACACTGAAGCTTTCTTT	CAWSVFRKMNTEAFF
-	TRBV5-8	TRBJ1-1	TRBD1	TGTGCCAGCAGCCTTTACATTACAGGGGGGACTGAAGCTTTCTTT	CASSLYITGGTEAFF
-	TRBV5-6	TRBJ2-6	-	TGTGCCAGCAGCTTGTGGGCCGCTGGGGCCAACGTCCTGACTTTC	CASSLWAAGANVLTF
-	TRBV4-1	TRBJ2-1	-	TGCGCCAGCAGCCAAGTACTCTACAATGAGCAGTTCTTC	CASSQVLYNEQFF
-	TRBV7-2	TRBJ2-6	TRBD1	TGTGCCAGCAGCTTTATGACAGGGGTCGAGGGTGGGGCCAACGTCCTGACTTTC	CASSFMTGVEGGANVLTF
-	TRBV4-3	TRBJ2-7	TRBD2	TGCGCCAGCAGCCAAGGAATTCTATGGCGGGAGAATCCATCGTACGAGCAGTACTTC	CASSQGILWRENPSYEQYF
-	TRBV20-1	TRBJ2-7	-	TGCAGTGCCCCGAGGTATTACGAGCAGTACTTC	CSAPRYYEQYF
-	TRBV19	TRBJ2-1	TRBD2	TGTGCCAGTACGCTTCTAGCGGGAGGGTACGAGCAGTTCTTC	CASTLLAGGYEQFF
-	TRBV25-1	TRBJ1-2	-	TGTGCCAGCAGAGGGAGCTATGGCTACACCTTC	CASRGSYGYTF
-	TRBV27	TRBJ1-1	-	TGTGCCAGCGGAACTCACACGGGGACTGAAGCTTTCTTT	CASGTHTGTEAFF
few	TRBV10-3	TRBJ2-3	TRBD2	TGTGCCATCAGTGAGCGAGCGGGACCAGATACGCAGTATTTT	CAISERAGPDTQYF
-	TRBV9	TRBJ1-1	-	TGTGCCAGCAGCGTGGGACTATTAGGAGCTGAAGCTTTCTTT	CASSVGLLGAEAFF
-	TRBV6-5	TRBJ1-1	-	TGTGCCAGCAGTTACCTCGCAGGGGCGCCCACTGAAGCTTTCTTT	CASSYLAGAPTEAFF
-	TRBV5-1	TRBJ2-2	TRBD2	TGCGCCAGCAGCAGCGTAGGACTAGCGGCCACCGGGGAGCTGTTTTTT	CASSSVGLAATGELFF
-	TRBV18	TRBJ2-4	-	TGTGCCAGCTCAGCGACGGGAGACATTCAGTACTTC	CASSATGDIQYF
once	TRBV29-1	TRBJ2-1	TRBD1	TGCAGCGTTGAAAGGAGACAGGGGGATTCATACAATGAGCAGTTCTTC	CSVERRQGDSYNEQFF
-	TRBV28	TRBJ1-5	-	TGTGCTCACGGGGGGTTTATAAGCAATCAGCCCCAGCATTTT	CAHGGFISNQPQHF